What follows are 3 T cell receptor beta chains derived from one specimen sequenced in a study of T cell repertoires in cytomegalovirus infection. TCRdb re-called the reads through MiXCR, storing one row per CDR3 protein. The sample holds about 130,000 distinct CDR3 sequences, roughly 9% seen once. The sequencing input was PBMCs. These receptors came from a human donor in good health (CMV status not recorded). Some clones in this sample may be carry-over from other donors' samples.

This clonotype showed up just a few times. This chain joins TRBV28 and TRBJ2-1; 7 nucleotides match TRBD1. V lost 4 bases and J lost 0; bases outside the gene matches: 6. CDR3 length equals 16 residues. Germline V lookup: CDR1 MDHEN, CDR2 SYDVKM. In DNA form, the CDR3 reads TGTGCCAGCAGTTCAACCCGGGACAGCTCCTACAATGAGCAGTTCTTC. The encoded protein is CASSSTRDSSYNEQFF.

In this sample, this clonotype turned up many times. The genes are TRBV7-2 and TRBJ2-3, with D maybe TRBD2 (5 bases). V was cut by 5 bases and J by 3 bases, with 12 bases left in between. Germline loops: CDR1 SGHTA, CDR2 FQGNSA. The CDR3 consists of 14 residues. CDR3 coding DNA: TGTGCCAGCAGCCTCCGGGGTTTGACAGATACGCAGTATTTT. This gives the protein CASSLRGLTDTQYF.

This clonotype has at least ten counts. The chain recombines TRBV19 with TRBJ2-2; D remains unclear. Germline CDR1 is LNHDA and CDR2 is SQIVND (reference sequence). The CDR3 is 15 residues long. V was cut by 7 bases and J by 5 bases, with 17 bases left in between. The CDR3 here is CASNGRPPQTGELFF. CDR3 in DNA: TGTGCCAGTAACGGAAGACCCCCACAAACCGGGGAGCTGTTTTTT.